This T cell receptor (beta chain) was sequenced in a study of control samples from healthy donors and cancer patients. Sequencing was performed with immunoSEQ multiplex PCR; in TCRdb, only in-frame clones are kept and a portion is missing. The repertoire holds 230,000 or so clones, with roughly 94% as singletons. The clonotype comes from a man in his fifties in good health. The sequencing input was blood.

DNA for the CDR3: TGTGCCACCAGTGACCCCGGGACCTATGAAGCTTTCTTT. Protein: CATSDPGTYEAFF. The rearrangement joins TRBV24-1 to TRBJ1-1; weak D call: TRBD1 (5 bases). The CDR3 covers 13 residues. Germline V gene data show CDR1 as KGHDR and CDR2 as SFDVKD. Trimming shortened V by 4 bases and J by 7 bases, and 12 bases separated the two germline ends.